This T cell receptor beta chain was recorded in a study of blood T cell repertoires in COVID-19. Across the whole study: Samples representing acute and convalescent COVID-19 were sourced from the United States, Italy and Spain. PBMCs, B-cell-depleted T cells, or T cells provided the cDNA or gDNA that made up the material.

As processed by the authors: From reference gene primer amplification, estimates of nucleated cell counts were derived. Sequencing was performed with immunoSEQ multiplex PCR; in TCRdb, only in-frame clones are kept and a portion is missing. V, J and clone size reflect that table, while D and trimming were determined from the DNA. The table lists tens of thousands of clones, roughly four fifths of them singletons. Germline CDR1 is SGHTA and CDR2 is FQGNSA. The CDR3 sequence is 16 residues long. Losses at the gene ends were 5 bases for V and 2 bases for J; bases not matched to a gene: 4. This TCR derives from a human donor in a cohort sampled during active COVID-19. The sample was peripheral blood. This chain joins TRBV7-2 and TRBJ2-7; 15 bases align to TRBD2. The CDR3 region is CASSRGTSGGTYEQYF. CDR3 DNA sequence: TGTGCCAGCAGCCGCGGGACTAGCGGGGGGACCTACGAGCAGTACTTC.